The entry below describes one T cell receptor beta chain. This CDR3 is built from 18 residues. Germline CDR1 is DFQATT and CDR2 is SNEGSKA (reference sequence). Deletions cut 2 bases from V and 4 bases from J, with 23 bases between. The entry originates in a study of T cells in Graves' hyperthyroidism and ophthalmopathy. What was amplified from RNA transcripts were TCR beta CDR3 regions. Primed by the HTBI set, a first-round RT-PCR was run on the TCR CDR3. TCRdb used MiXCR to reprocess the multiplex PCR reads, holding one entry per CDR3 protein. This table has hundreds of thousands of distinct CDR3 sequences, just over 35% appearing once.

Material: blood. The rearrangement joins TRBV20-1 to TRBJ2-2; D assignment may be TRBD1 or TRBD2 (6 bases each). This TCR was sampled from a woman between 40 and 50 years old with Graves' hyperthyroidism. The chain's CDR3 is CSARSPKLGGAGTGELFF. The CDR3 DNA follows: TGCAGTGCTAGATCCCCTAAATTGGGGGGCGCGGGCACCGGGGAGCTGTTTTTT.